This is a list of T cell receptor beta chains from one sample in a study of blood T cells in healthy people across ages. MiXCR, run by TCRdb on the 5' RACE reads, gives a single entry per CDR3 protein. Seen here are more than 1,000,000 distinct CDR3 sequences, about 23% observed once, and the top ten hold about 0.72%. The data also belong to a second study, concerning T cells of mothers and their children.

Sequenced sample: blood. These receptors originate from a girl between 2 and 10 years old in good health. CDR3s include the opening cysteine and the closing phenylalanine or tryptophan. A D gene is named only where the DNA matches it firmly. Expanded clones are given a class, and other clones once, few, many or no size at all.

CDR3 protein: CASSALAGGYNEQFF; CDR3 DNA: TGTGCCAGCAGCGCCCTTGCAGGAGGGTACAATGAGCAGTTCTTC; V gene: TRBV7-6; clone size: NA; J gene: TRBJ2-1; D gene: NA
CDR3 protein: CASSRKLAYEQYF; CDR3 DNA: TGTGCCAGCAGTCGCAAATTAGCCTACGAGCAGTACTTC; V gene: TRBV6-2/TRBV6-3; clone size: NA; J gene: TRBJ2-7; D gene: NA
CDR3 protein: CASSVEGRAFF; CDR3 DNA: TGTGCCAGCAGTGTAGAGGGTCGCGCTTTCTTT; V gene: TRBV6-1; clone size: NA; J gene: TRBJ1-1; D gene: NA
CDR3 protein: CASSRVRGIKTGNYGYTF; CDR3 DNA: TGTGCCAGCAGCCGGGTTAGAGGGATAAAGACAGGGAACTATGGCTACACCTTC; V gene: TRBV4-2; clone size: few; J gene: TRBJ1-2; D gene: TRBD1
CDR3 protein: CASSDLADTQYF; CDR3 DNA: TGTGCCAGCAGCGACCTCGCAGATACGCAGTATTTT; V gene: TRBV9; clone size: many; J gene: TRBJ2-3; D gene: NA
CDR3 protein: CASMDLTRPSYEQYF; CDR3 DNA: TGTGCCAGCATGGATTTAACTAGGCCATCTTACGAGCAGTACTTC; V gene: TRBV6-5; clone size: few; J gene: TRBJ2-7; D gene: NA
CDR3 protein: CASSYVAGRYSYEQYF; CDR3 DNA: TGTGCCAGCAGTTACGTGGCGGGCCGTTACTCCTACGAGCAGTACTTC; V gene: TRBV6-2/TRBV6-3; clone size: NA; J gene: TRBJ2-7; D gene: NA
CDR3 protein: CASVRRESYEQYF; CDR3 DNA: TGTGCCAGCGTACGACGGGAGTCCTACGAGCAGTACTTC; V gene: TRBV2; clone size: NA; J gene: TRBJ2-7; D gene: NA
CDR3 protein: CASSLGFSSYNEQFF; CDR3 DNA: TGTGCCAGCAGCCTAGGATTCAGCTCCTACAATGAGCAGTTCTTC; V gene: TRBV7-3; clone size: NA; J gene: TRBJ2-1; D gene: NA
CDR3 protein: CASSYGSPSNEQYF; CDR3 DNA: TGTGCCAGCAGTTACGGGTCCCCAAGCAACGAGCAGTACTTC; V gene: TRBV6-5; clone size: NA; J gene: TRBJ2-7; D gene: NA
CDR3 protein: CASSPPGSSSYEQYF; CDR3 DNA: TGTGCCAGCAGCCCGCCGGGGTCAAGCTCCTACGAGCAGTACTTC; V gene: TRBV7-9; clone size: few; J gene: TRBJ2-7; D gene: NA
CDR3 protein: CASSRTVIGTDTQYF; CDR3 DNA: TGTGCCAGCAGCCGGACCGTTATTGGCACAGATACGCAGTATTTT; V gene: TRBV7-3; clone size: NA; J gene: TRBJ2-3; D gene: NA
CDR3 protein: CSVWDSEKLFF; CDR3 DNA: TGCAGCGTCTGGGACAGTGAAAAACTGTTTTTT; V gene: TRBV29-1; clone size: NA; J gene: TRBJ1-4; D gene: TRBD1
CDR3 protein: CASSQMGGQGTGELFF; CDR3 DNA: TGCGCCAGCAGTCAAATGGGGGGACAGGGGACCGGGGAGCTGTTTTTT; V gene: TRBV5-1; clone size: few; J gene: TRBJ2-2; D gene: TRBD1
CDR3 protein: CASSLPGRPDGYTF; CDR3 DNA: TGCGCCAGCAGCTTGCCCGGACGCCCTGATGGCTACACCTTC; V gene: TRBV5-1; clone size: NA; J gene: TRBJ1-2; D gene: NA
CDR3 protein: CASSQRAGLGYTF; CDR3 DNA: TGTGCCAGCAGTCAACGGGCAGGACTTGGCTACACCTTC; V gene: TRBV6-2/TRBV6-3; clone size: NA; J gene: TRBJ1-2; D gene: NA
CDR3 protein: CASSQEHDLNYGYTF; CDR3 DNA: TGCGCCAGCAGCCAAGAACACGACCTCAACTATGGCTACACCTTC; V gene: TRBV4-3; clone size: few; J gene: TRBJ1-2; D gene: NA
CDR3 protein: CASSQDGGKPFHF; CDR3 DNA: TGCGCCAGCAGCCAGGATGGAGGGAAACCCTTCCACTTT; V gene: TRBV4-3; clone size: NA; J gene: TRBJ1-6; D gene: NA
CDR3 protein: CASSLTGLSRANVLTF; CDR3 DNA: TGTGCCAGCAGTCTGACAGGACTCTCTCGGGCCAACGTCCTGACTTTC; V gene: TRBV6-1; clone size: NA; J gene: TRBJ2-6; D gene: NA
CDR3 protein: CASSLASDREYF; CDR3 DNA: TGTGCCAGCAGCTTAGCTTCGGACAGGGAATACTTC; V gene: TRBV7-9; clone size: few; J gene: TRBJ2-7; D gene: TRBD1
CDR3 protein: CASSFGKNEQFF; CDR3 DNA: TGTGCCAGCAGCTTCGGTAAAAATGAGCAGTTCTTC; V gene: TRBV11-2; clone size: NA; J gene: TRBJ2-1; D gene: NA
CDR3 protein: CSVGDPSYEQYF; CDR3 DNA: TGCAGCGTTGGCGACCCCTCCTACGAGCAGTACTTC; V gene: TRBV29-1; clone size: NA; J gene: TRBJ2-7; D gene: NA
CDR3 protein: CASSSGTGNTYEQYF; CDR3 DNA: TGTGCCAGCAGTTCCGGGACAGGGAATACCTACGAGCAGTACTTC; V gene: TRBV7-9; clone size: few; J gene: TRBJ2-7; D gene: TRBD1
CDR3 protein: CASSYSGESGDTQYF; CDR3 DNA: TGTGCCAGCAGTTACTCTGGGGAGAGTGGAGATACGCAGTATTTT; V gene: TRBV6-5; clone size: NA; J gene: TRBJ2-3; D gene: NA
CDR3 protein: CASSTLGAGGESQYF; CDR3 DNA: TGCGCCAGCAGCACACTGGGAGCGGGGGGAGAGTCCCAGTACTTC; V gene: TRBV5-1; clone size: NA; J gene: TRBJ2-5; D gene: TRBD2
CDR3 protein: CASSQGRGRGVYGYTF; CDR3 DNA: TGTGCCAGCAGCCAGGGACGGGGTAGAGGGGTCTATGGCTACACCTTC; V gene: TRBV3-1; clone size: few; J gene: TRBJ1-2; D gene: NA
CDR3 protein: CSAWDRAYEQYF; CDR3 DNA: TGCAGTGCGTGGGACAGGGCCTACGAGCAGTACTTC; V gene: TRBV20-1; clone size: few; J gene: TRBJ2-7; D gene: TRBD1
CDR3 protein: CASKGLGNLDEQFF; CDR3 DNA: TGTGCCAGCAAAGGACTAGGGAATCTGGATGAGCAGTTCTTC; V gene: TRBV7-9; clone size: NA; J gene: TRBJ2-1; D gene: TRBD2
CDR3 protein: CSVRQGEAFF; CDR3 DNA: TGCAGCGTTCGACAGGGAGAAGCTTTCTTT; V gene: TRBV29-1; clone size: NA; J gene: TRBJ1-1; D gene: TRBD1
CDR3 protein: CASSYEGTTNEKLFF; CDR3 DNA: TGTGCCAGCAGTTACGAGGGAACAACTAATGAAAAACTGTTTTTT; V gene: TRBV6-2/TRBV6-3; clone size: NA; J gene: TRBJ1-4; D gene: NA
CDR3 protein: CASSYSSSPGQVTDTQYF; CDR3 DNA: TGTGCCAGCAGTTACTCCTCATCCCCGGGACAGGTCACAGATACGCAGTATTTT; V gene: TRBV6-2/TRBV6-3; clone size: few; J gene: TRBJ2-3; D gene: TRBD1
CDR3 protein: CASSLGLTEGGAFF; CDR3 DNA: TGTGCCAGCAGCTTGGGGCTGACAGAGGGTGGGGCTTTCTTT; V gene: TRBV5-4; clone size: few; J gene: TRBJ1-1; D gene: NA
CDR3 protein: CSVEIAYEQYF; CDR3 DNA: TGCAGCGTTGAGATTGCCTACGAGCAGTACTTC; V gene: TRBV29-1; clone size: NA; J gene: TRBJ2-7; D gene: NA
CDR3 protein: CASSDLAETDTQYF; CDR3 DNA: TGCGCCAGCAGTGATCTAGCGGAAACAGATACGCAGTATTTT; V gene: TRBV10-2; clone size: once; J gene: TRBJ2-3; D gene: TRBD2
CDR3 protein: CASSFLSETGELFF; CDR3 DNA: TGCGCCAGCAGCTTTCTTTCGGAAACCGGGGAGCTGTTTTTT; V gene: TRBV5-1; clone size: NA; J gene: TRBJ2-2; D gene: NA
CDR3 protein: CAISSSAGQGPWDTF; CDR3 DNA: TGTGCCATCAGCAGCAGTGCGGGACAGGGGCCGTGGGACACCTTC; V gene: TRBV10-3; clone size: few; J gene: TRBJ1-2; D gene: TRBD1
CDR3 protein: CASRGSGILYNEQFF; CDR3 DNA: TGTGCCAGCAGGGGGAGCGGGATCCTCTACAATGAGCAGTTCTTC; V gene: TRBV12-3/TRBV12-4; clone size: few; J gene: TRBJ2-1; D gene: TRBD2
CDR3 protein: CASSGTLGNEQFF; CDR3 DNA: TGTGCCAGCAGTGGGACCCTAGGCAATGAGCAGTTCTTC; V gene: TRBV28; clone size: NA; J gene: TRBJ2-1; D gene: NA
CDR3 protein: CSASRTGINEKLFF; CDR3 DNA: TGCAGTGCTTCTAGAACAGGGATTAATGAAAAACTGTTTTTT; V gene: TRBV20-1; clone size: NA; J gene: TRBJ1-4; D gene: NA
CDR3 protein: CASSLASGRYYEQYF; CDR3 DNA: TGTGCCAGCAGCTTAGCTAGCGGGAGATACTACGAGCAGTACTTC; V gene: TRBV11-2; clone size: NA; J gene: TRBJ2-7; D gene: TRBD2
CDR3 protein: CSVLGLSSYEQYF; CDR3 DNA: TGCAGCGTTTTGGGGCTTAGCTCCTACGAGCAGTACTTC; V gene: TRBV29-1; clone size: NA; J gene: TRBJ2-7; D gene: NA
CDR3 protein: CAHAGTEDIETQYF; CDR3 DNA: TGTGCCCACGCAGGGACCGAGGATATCGAGACCCAGTACTTC; V gene: TRBV10-3; clone size: NA; J gene: TRBJ2-5; D gene: NA
CDR3 protein: CASSVDAGYEQFF; CDR3 DNA: TGCGCCAGCAGCGTTGACGCGGGCTATGAGCAGTTCTTC; V gene: TRBV5-1; clone size: NA; J gene: TRBJ2-1; D gene: NA
CDR3 protein: CASSLPIPGQGGYAF; CDR3 DNA: TGTGCCAGCAGTTTACCCATTCCGGGACAAGGAGGCTACGCCTTC; V gene: TRBV28; clone size: NA; J gene: TRBJ1-2; D gene: NA
CDR3 protein: CARPGGQKTDTQYF; CDR3 DNA: TGTGCCCGTCCCGGCGGACAAAAGACAGATACGCAGTATTTT; V gene: TRBV28; clone size: NA; J gene: TRBJ2-3; D gene: NA
CDR3 protein: CANAYQYF; CDR3 DNA: TGTGCCAACGCATATCAGTACTTC; V gene: TRBV21-1; clone size: NA; J gene: TRBJ2-4; D gene: NA
CDR3 protein: CASSLAASGRETQYF; CDR3 DNA: TGCGCCAGCAGCTTGGCCGCTAGCGGGAGAGAGACCCAGTACTTC; V gene: TRBV5-1; clone size: NA; J gene: TRBJ2-5; D gene: TRBD2
CDR3 protein: CASSLAPTFRGDIQYF; CDR3 DNA: TGTGCCAGCAGCTTAGCGCCAACTTTCCGGGGGGACATTCAGTACTTC; V gene: TRBV7-2; clone size: NA; J gene: TRBJ2-4; D gene: TRBD2
CDR3 protein: CASSLEGTGKNTEAFF; CDR3 DNA: TGTGCCAGCAGCTTAGAGGGGACAGGAAAGAACACTGAAGCTTTCTTT; V gene: TRBV7-6; clone size: NA; J gene: TRBJ1-1; D gene: TRBD1
CDR3 protein: CSVEGAGDEQFF; CDR3 DNA: TGCAGCGTTGAAGGGGCAGGGGATGAGCAGTTCTTC; V gene: TRBV29-1; clone size: few; J gene: TRBJ2-1; D gene: NA
CDR3 protein: CAISESYSLQATNEKLFF; CDR3 DNA: TGTGCCATCAGTGAGTCTTATAGCCTACAGGCAACTAATGAAAAACTGTTTTTT; V gene: TRBV10-3; clone size: NA; J gene: TRBJ1-4; D gene: NA
CDR3 protein: CASSLLVSDEQYF; CDR3 DNA: TGTGCCAGCAGTTTACTGGTTTCTGACGAGCAGTACTTC; V gene: TRBV12-3/TRBV12-4; clone size: few; J gene: TRBJ2-7; D gene: NA
CDR3 protein: CASSPSGQGAHIGEQYF; CDR3 DNA: TGTGCCAGCTCACCATCAGGACAGGGGGCGCATATAGGCGAGCAGTACTTC; V gene: TRBV18; clone size: NA; J gene: TRBJ2-7; D gene: TRBD1
CDR3 protein: CASSPNYLRGNTIYF; CDR3 DNA: TGTGCCAGCAGCCCCAACTACCTCAGGGGAAACACCATATATTTT; V gene: TRBV11-2; clone size: NA; J gene: TRBJ1-3; D gene: NA
CDR3 protein: CASSLAPGGGSSGANVLTF; CDR3 DNA: TGTGCCAGCAGCTTAGCGCCCGGGGGCGGATCTTCTGGGGCCAACGTCCTGACTTTC; V gene: TRBV7-8; clone size: NA; J gene: TRBJ2-6; D gene: NA
CDR3 protein: CASSFPLTDKLTIDEQFF; CDR3 DNA: TGTGCCAGCAGTTTCCCCTTGACAGACAAGCTCACTATCGATGAGCAGTTCTTC; V gene: TRBV12-3/TRBV12-4; clone size: NA; J gene: TRBJ2-1; D gene: NA